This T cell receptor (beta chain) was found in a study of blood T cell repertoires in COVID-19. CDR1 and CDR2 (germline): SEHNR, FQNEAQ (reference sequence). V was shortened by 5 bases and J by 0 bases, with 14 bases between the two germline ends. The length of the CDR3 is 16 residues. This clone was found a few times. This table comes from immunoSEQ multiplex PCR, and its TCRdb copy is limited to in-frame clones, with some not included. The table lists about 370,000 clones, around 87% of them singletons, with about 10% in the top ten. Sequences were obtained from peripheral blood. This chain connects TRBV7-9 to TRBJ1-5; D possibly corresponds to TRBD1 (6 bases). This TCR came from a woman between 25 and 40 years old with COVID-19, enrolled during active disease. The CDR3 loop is CASSPGTSYSNQPQHF. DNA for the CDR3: TGTGCCAGCAGCCCCGGGACATCGTATAGCAATCAGCCCCAGCATTTT.